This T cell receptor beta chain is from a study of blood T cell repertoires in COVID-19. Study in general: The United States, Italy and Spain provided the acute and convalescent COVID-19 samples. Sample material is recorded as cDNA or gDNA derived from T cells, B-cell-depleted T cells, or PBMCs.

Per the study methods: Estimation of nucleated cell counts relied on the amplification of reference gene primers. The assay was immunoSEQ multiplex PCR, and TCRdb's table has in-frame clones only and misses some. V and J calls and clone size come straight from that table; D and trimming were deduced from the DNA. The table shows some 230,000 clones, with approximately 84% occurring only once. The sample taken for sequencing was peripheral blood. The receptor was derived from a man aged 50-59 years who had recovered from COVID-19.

The CDR3 sequence: CASSYIAEGDTQYF. CDR3 in DNA: TGTGCCAGCAGCTATATAGCGGAGGGGGATACGCAGTATTTT. The rearrangement joins TRBV5-4 to TRBJ2-3; TRBD2 is a possible D gene (6 bases). Trimming shortened V by 3 bases and J by 6 bases, and 14 bases separated the two germline ends. The CDR3 loop spans 14 amino acids. CDR1 and CDR2 (germline): SGHNT, YYREEE (reference sequence).